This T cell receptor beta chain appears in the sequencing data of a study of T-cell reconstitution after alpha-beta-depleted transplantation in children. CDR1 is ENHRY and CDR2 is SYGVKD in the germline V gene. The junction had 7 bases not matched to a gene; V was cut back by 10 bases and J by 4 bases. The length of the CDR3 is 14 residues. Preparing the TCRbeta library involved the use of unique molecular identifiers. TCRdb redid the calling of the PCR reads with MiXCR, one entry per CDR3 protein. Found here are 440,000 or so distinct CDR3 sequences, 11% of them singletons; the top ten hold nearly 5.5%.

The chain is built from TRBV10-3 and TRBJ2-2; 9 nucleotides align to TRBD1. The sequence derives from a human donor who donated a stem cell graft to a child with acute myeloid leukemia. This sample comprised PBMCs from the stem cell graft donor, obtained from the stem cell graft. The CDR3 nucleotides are TGTGCCACACGACAGGGGGTGGTCACCGGGGAGCTGTTTTTT. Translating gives CATRQGVVTGELFF.